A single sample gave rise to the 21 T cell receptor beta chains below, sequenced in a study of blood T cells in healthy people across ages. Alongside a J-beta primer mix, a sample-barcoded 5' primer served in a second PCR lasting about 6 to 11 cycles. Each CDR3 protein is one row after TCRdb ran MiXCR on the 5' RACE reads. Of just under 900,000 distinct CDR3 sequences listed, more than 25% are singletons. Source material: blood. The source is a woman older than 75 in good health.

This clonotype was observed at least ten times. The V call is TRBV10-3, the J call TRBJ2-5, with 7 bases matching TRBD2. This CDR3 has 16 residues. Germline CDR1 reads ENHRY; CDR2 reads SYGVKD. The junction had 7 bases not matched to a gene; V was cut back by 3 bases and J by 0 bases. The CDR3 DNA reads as TGTGCCATCAGTGACTCCAGCGGGGAGTACCAAGAGACCCAGTACTTC. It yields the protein CAISDSSGEYQETQYF.

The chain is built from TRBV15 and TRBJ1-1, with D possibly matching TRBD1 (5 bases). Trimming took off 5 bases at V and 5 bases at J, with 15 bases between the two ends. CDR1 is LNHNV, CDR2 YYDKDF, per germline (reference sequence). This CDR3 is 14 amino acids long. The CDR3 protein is CATSVTEGRTEAFF. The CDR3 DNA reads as TGTGCCACCAGCGTTACAGAGGGGAGGACTGAAGCTTTCTTT.

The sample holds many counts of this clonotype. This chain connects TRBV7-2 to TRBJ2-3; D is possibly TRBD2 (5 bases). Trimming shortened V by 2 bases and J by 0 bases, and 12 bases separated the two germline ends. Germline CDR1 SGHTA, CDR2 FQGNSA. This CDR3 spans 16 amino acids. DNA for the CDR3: TGTGCCAGCAGCTTATTCGGGGATCCTAGCACAGATACGCAGTATTTT. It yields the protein CASSLFGDPSTDTQYF.

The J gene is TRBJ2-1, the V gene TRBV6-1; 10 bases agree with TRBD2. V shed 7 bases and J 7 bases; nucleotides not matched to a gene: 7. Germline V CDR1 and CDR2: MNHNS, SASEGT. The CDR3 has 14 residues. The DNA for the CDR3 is TGTGCCAGCACCGAAGCGGGAGGGATTAATGAGCAGTTCTTC. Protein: CASTEAGGINEQFF.

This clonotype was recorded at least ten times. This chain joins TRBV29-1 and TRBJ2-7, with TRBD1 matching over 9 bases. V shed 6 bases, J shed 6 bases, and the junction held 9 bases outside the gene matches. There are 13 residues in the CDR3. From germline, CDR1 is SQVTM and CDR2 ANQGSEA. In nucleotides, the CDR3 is TGCAGCGTCTCTTGGACAGGGGCTTCCGAGCAGTACTTC. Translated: CSVSWTGASEQYF.

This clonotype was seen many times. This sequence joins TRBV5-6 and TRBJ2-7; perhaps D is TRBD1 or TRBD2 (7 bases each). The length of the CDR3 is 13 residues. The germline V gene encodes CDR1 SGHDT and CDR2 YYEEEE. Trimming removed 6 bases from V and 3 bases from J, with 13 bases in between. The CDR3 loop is CASNLRGGYEQYF. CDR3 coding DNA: TGTGCCAGCAACCTCAGGGGGGGCTACGAGCAGTACTTC. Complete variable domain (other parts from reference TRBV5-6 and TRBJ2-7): DAGVTQSPTHLIKTRGQQVTLRCSPKSGHDTVSWYQQALGQGPQFIFQYYEEEERQRGNFPDRFSGHQFPNYSSELNVNALLLGDSALYLCASNLRGGYEQYFGPGTRLTVT.

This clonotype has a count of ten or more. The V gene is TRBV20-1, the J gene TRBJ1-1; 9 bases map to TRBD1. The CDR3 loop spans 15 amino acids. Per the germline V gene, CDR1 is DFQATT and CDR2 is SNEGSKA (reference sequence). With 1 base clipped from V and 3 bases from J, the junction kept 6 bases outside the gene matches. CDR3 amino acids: CSARGPGTGYTEAFF. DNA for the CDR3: TGCAGTGCTAGAGGCCCCGGGACAGGGTACACTGAAGCTTTCTTT.

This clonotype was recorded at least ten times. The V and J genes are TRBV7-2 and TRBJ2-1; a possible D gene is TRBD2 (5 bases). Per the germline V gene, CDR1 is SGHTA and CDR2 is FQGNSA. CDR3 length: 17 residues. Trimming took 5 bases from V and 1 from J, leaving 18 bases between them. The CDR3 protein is CASSLQRAGGSYNEQFF. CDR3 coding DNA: TGTGCCAGCAGCCTTCAAAGGGCGGGCGGATCCTACAATGAGCAGTTCTTC. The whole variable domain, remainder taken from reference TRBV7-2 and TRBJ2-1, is GAGVSQSPSNKVTEKGKDVELRCDPISGHTALYWYRQSLGQGLEFLIYFQGNSAPDKSGLPSDRFSAERTGGSVSTLTIQRTQQEDSAVYLCASSLQRAGGSYNEQFFGPGTRLTVL.

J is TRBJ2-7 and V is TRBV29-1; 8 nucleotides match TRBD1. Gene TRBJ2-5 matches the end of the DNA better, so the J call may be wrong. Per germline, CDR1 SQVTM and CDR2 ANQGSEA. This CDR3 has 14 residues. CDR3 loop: CSTSGRGLGETQYF. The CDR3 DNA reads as TGCAGCACTTCTGGCAGGGGGCTGGGAGAGACCCAGTACTTC.

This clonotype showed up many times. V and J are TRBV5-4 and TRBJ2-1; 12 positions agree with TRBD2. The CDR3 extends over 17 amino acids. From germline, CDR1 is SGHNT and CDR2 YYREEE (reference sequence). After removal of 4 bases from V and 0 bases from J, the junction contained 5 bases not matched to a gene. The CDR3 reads CASSPTSGGSSYNEQFF. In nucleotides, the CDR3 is TGTGCCAGCAGCCCGACTAGCGGGGGATCCTCCTACAATGAGCAGTTCTTC.

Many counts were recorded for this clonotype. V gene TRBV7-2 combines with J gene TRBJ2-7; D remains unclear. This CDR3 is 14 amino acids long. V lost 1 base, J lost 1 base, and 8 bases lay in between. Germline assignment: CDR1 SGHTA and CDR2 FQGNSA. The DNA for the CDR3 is TGTGCCAGCAGCTTAGAAGGCCCATCCTACGAGCAGTACTTC. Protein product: CASSLEGPSYEQYF.

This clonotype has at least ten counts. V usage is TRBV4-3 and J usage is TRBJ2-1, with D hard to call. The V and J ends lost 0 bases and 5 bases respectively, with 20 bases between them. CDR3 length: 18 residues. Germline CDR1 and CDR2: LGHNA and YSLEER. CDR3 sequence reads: CASSQDGPLRVANNEQFF. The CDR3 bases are TGCGCCAGCAGCCAAGATGGCCCGCTCCGGGTGGCGAACAATGAGCAGTTCTTC.

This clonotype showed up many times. CDR3 DNA: TGCGCCAGCAGCTTGGAGGTCGGCTATGGCTACACCTTC. Its protein is CASSLEVGYGYTF. The rearrangement joins TRBV5-1 to TRBJ1-2, with no clear D. CDR1 SGHRS and CDR2 YFSETQ come from the germline V gene. V was clipped by 0 bases and J by 4 bases, with 7 bases between them. This CDR3 is 13 amino acids long.

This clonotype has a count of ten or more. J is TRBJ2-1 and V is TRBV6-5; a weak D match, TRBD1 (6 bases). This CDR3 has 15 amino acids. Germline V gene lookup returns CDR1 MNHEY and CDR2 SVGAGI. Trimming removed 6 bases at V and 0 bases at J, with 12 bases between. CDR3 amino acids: CASRRGSRSYNEQFF. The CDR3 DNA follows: TGTGCCAGCAGAAGGGGGTCTCGCTCCTACAATGAGCAGTTCTTC.

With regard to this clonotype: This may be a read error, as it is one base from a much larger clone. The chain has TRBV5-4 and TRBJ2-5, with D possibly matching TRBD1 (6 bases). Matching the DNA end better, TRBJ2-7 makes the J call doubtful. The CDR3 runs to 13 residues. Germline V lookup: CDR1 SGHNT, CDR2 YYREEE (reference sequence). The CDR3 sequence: CASSVAKGDEQYF. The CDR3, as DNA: TGTGCCAGCAGCGTGGCCAAGGGGGACGAGCAGTACTTC.

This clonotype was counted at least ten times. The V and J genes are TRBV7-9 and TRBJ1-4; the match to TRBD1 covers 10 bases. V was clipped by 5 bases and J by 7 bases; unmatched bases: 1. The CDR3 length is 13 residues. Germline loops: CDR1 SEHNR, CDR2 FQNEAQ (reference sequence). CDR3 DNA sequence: TGTGCCAGCAGCCGGGACAGGGGTGAAAAACTGTTTTTT. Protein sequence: CASSRDRGEKLFF.

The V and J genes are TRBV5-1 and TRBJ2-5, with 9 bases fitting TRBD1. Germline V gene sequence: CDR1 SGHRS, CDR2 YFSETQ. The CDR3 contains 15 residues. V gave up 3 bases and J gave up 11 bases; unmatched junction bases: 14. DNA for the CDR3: TGCGCCAGCAGCTCGACAGGGGGGACCTACAATGAGCAGTACTTC. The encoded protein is CASSSTGGTYNEQYF.

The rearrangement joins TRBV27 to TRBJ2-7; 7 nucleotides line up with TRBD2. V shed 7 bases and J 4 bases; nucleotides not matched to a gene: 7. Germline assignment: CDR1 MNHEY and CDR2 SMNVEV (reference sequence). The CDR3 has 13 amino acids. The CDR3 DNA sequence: TGTGCCAGCACCAATTGGGGGGGGTACGAGCAGTACTTC. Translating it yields CASTNWGGYEQYF.

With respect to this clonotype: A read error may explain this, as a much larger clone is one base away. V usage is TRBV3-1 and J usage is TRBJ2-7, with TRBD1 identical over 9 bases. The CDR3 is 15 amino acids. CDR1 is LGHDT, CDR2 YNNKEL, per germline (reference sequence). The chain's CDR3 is CASSARQGQGYGQYF. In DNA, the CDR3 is TGTGCCAGCAGCGCACGACAGGGACAGGGCTACGGGCAGTACTTC.

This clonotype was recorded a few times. CDR3 sequence: CASSLGGQGTAYGYTF. CDR3 coding DNA: TGTGCCAGCAGCTTGGGGGGACAGGGGACGGCCTATGGCTACACCTTC. The rearrangement links TRBV5-5 to TRBJ1-2; 10 positions match TRBD1. CDR1 SGHKS and CDR2 YYEKEE come from the germline V gene (reference sequence). The CDR3 length is 16 residues. With V trimmed by 0 bases and J by 4 bases, 6 bases remained unmatched.

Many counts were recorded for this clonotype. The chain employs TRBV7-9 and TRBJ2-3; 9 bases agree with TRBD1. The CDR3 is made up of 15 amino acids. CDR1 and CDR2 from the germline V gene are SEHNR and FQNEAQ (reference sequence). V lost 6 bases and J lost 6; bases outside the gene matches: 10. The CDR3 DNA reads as TGTGCCAGCAGTCCGGGACAGGGCAATTCTGATACGCAGTATTTT. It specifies CASSPGQGNSDTQYF.